The clone carrying this T cell receptor beta chain was seen many times. Its antigen is undetermined. These data come from a study of spatial heterogeneity in lung cancer. Study outcomes and limitations: Ubiquitous and regional expanded TCR counts tracked ubiquitous and regional nonsynonymous mutations, respectively. Expanded alpha and beta TCR counts within tumors tracked tumor mutation counts.

This CDR3 has 13 residues. Between the trimmed V and J ends, which lost 4 bases and 4 bases, there was a span of 11 bases. Germline-derived CDR1 and CDR2 are SGHRS and YFSETQ. The time point denotes: sample taken at primary tumor resection. The donor population consisted of some 67 patients with untreated, early-stage non-small cell lung cancer. Unsorted samples of tumor, nontumor lung or frozen PBMC had their whole RNA sequenced. Every TCR cDNA molecule bore its own unique molecular identifier. TCRdb fed the 5' RACE reads into MiXCR, producing one record per CDR3 protein. The data contain some 14,000 distinct CDR3 sequences, under 4% of them seen just once; the ten biggest clones take up approximately 8%.

The source material was lung tumor tissue, sampled at surgery. The V gene is TRBV5-1, the J gene TRBJ2-5, with D perhaps matching TRBD2 (5 bases). This receptor was obtained from a male donor with early-stage non-small cell lung cancer. The CDR3 reads CASSRGLGETQYF. The CDR3 DNA is TGCGCCAGCAGCCGAGGGTTGGGAGAGACCCAGTACTTC.